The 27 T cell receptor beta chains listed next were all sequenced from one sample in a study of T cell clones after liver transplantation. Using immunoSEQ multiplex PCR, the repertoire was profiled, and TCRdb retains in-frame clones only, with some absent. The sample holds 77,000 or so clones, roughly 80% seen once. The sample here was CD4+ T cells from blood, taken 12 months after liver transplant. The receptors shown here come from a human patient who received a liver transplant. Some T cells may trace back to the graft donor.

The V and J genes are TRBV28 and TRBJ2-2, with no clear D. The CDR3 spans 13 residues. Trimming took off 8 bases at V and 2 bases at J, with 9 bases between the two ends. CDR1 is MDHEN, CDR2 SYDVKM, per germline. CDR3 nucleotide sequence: TGTGCCAGCTGCTGGATCAACACCGGGGAGCTGTTTTTT. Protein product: CASCWINTGELFF.

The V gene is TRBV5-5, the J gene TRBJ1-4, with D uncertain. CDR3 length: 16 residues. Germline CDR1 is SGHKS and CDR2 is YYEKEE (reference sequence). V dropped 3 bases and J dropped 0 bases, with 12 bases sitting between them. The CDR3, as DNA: TGTGCCAGCAGCTCCGGACTTTCCGCAACTAATGAAAAACTGTTTTTT. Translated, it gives CASSSGLSATNEKLFF.

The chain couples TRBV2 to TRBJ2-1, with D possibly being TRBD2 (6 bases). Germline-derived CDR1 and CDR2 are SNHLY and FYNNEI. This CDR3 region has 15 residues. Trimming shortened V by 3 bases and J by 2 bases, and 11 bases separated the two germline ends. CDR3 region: CASSEDGSPYNEQFF. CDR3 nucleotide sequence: TGTGCCAGCAGTGAGGACGGGAGCCCCTACAATGAGCAGTTCTTC.

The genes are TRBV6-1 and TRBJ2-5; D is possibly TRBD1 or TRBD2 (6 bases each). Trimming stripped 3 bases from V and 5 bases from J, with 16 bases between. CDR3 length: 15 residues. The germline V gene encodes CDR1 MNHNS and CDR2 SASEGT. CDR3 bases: TGTGCCAGCAGTGACCCCACGGGGGCTGGGGAGACCCAGTACTTC. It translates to CASSDPTGAGETQYF.

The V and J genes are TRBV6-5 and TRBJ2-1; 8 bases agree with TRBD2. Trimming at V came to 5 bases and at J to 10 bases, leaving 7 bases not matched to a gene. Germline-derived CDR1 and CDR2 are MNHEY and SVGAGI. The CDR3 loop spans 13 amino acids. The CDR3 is CASSRIAGLEQFF. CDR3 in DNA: TGTGCCAGCAGTAGGATAGCGGGACTCGAGCAGTTCTTC.

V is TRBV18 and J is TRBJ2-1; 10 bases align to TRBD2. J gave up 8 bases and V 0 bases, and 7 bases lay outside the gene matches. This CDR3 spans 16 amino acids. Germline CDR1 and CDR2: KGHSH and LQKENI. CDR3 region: CASSPPFQREGHEQFF. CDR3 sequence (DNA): TGTGCCAGCTCACCACCGTTCCAGCGGGAGGGCCATGAGCAGTTCTTC.

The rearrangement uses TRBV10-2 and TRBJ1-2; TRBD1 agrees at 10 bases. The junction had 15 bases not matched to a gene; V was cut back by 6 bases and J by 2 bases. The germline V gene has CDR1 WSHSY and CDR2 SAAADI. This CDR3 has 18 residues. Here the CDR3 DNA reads TGCGCCAGCAGAACACCAAACCCCGGACAGGGGGGGAACTATGGCTACACCTTC. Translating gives CASRTPNPGQGGNYGYTF.

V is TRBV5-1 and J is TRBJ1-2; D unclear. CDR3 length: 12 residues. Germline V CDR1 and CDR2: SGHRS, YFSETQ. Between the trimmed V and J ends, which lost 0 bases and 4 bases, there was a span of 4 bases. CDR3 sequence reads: CASSLESYGYTF. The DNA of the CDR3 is TGCGCCAGCAGCTTGGAGTCCTATGGCTACACCTTC. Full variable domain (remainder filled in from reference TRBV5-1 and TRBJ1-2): KAGVTQTPRYLIKTRGQQVTLSCSPISGHRSVSWYQQTPGQGLQFLFEYFSETQRNKGNFPGRFSGRQFSNSRSEMNVSTLELGDSALYLCASSLESYGYTFGSGTRLTVV.

CDR3: CASSPVAGVSGANVLTF. Here the CDR3 DNA reads TGTGCCAGCAGCCCCGTAGCGGGAGTGTCTGGGGCCAACGTCCTGACTTTC. J is TRBJ2-6 and V is TRBV7-3; 9 bases map to TRBD2. The CDR3 is 17 residues long. CDR1 is SGHTA and CDR2 is FQGTGA in the germline V gene. J gave up 1 base and V 5 bases, and 6 bases lay outside the gene matches.

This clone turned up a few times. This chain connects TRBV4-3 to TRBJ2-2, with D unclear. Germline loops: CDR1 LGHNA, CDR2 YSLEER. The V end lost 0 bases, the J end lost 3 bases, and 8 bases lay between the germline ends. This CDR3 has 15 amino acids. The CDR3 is CASSQDPAYTGELFF. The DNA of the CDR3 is TGCGCCAGCAGCCAAGATCCGGCTTACACCGGGGAGCTGTTTTTT.

CDR3 protein: CASSLMGHTDEQYF. The CDR3 DNA is TGCGCCAGCAGCTTGATGGGCCATACTGACGAGCAGTACTTC. The chain carries TRBV5-1 and TRBJ2-7; D is unresolved. From germline, CDR1 is SGHRS and CDR2 YFSETQ. The ends were cut back, 1 base at V and 5 bases at J, with 13 bases in the middle. This CDR3 contains 14 residues.

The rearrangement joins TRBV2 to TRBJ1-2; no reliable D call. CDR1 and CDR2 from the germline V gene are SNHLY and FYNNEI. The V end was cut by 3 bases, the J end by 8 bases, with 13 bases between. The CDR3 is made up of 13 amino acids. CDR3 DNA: TGTGCCAGCAGTGAGAGAAACACTGGGGGCTACACCTTC. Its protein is CASSERNTGGYTF. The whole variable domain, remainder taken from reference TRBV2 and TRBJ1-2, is EPEVTQTPSHQVTQMGQEVILRCVPISNHLYFYWYRQILGQKVEFLVSFYNNEISEKSEIFDDQFSVERPDGSNFTLKIRSTKLEDSAMYFCASSERNTGGYTFGSGTRLTVV.

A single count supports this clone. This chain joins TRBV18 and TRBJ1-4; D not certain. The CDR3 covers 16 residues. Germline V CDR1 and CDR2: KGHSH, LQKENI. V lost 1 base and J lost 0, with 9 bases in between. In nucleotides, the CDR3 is TGTGCCAGCTCACCACGGCCAGCCCCAACTAATGAAAAACTGTTTTTT. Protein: CASSPRPAPTNEKLFF.

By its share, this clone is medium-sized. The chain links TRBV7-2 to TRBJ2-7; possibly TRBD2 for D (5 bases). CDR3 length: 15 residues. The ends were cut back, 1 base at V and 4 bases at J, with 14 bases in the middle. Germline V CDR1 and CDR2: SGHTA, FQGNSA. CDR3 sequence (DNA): TGTGCCAGCAGCTTAGGCTCCGGGAACATTTACGAGCAGTACTTC. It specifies CASSLGSGNIYEQYF.

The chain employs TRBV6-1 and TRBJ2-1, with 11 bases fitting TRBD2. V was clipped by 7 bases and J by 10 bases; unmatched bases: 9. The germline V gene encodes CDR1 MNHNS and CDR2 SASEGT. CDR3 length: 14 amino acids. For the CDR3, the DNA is TGTGCCAGCACAAGGACTAGCGGGCCACCCGAGCAGTTCTTC. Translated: CASTRTSGPPEQFF.

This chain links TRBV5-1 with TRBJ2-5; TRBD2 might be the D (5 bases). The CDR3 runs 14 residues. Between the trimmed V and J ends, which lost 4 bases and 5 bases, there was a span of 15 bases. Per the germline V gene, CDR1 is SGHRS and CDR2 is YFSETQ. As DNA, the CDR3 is TGCGCCAGCAGCGTAGAGGGAGCCGGGGAGACCCAGTACTTC. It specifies CASSVEGAGETQYF.

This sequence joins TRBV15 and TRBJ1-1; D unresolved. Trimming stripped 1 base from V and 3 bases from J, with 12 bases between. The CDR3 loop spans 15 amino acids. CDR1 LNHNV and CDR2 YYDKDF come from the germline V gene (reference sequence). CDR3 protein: CATSRGDTDYTEAFF. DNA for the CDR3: TGTGCCACCAGCAGAGGGGATACAGATTACACTGAAGCTTTCTTT.

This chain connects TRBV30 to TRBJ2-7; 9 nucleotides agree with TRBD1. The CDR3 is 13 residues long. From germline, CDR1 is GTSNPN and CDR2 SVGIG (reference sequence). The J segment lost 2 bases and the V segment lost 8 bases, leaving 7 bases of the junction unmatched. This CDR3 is CAGSGTGPYEQYF. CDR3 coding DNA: TGTGCCGGTTCCGGGACAGGGCCCTACGAGCAGTACTTC.

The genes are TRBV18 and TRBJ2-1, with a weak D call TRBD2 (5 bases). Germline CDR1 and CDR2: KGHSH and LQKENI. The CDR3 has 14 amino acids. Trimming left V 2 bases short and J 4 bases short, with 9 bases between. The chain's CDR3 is CASSPSAGYNEQFF. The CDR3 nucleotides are TGTGCCAGCTCACCAAGTGCGGGTTACAATGAGCAGTTCTTC. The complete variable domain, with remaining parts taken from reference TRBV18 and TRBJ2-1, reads NAGVMQNPRHLVRRRGQEARLRCSPMKGHSHVYWYRQLPEEGLKFMVYLQKENIIDESGMPKERFSAEFPKEGPSILRIQQVVRGDSAAYFCASSPSAGYNEQFFGPGTRLTVL.

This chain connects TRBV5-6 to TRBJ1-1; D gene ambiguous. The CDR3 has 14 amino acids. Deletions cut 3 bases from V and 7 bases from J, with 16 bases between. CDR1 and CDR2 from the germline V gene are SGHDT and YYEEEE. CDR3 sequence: CASSYPRTAVEAFF. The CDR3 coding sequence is TGTGCCAGCAGCTATCCTAGGACGGCAGTTGAAGCTTTCTTT.

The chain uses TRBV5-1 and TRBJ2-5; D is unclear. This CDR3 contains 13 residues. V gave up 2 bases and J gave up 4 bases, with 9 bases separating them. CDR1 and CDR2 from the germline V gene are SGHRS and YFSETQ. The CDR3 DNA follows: TGCGCCAGCAGCTTTGGGGTAGCAGAGACCCAGTACTTC. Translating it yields CASSFGVAETQYF.

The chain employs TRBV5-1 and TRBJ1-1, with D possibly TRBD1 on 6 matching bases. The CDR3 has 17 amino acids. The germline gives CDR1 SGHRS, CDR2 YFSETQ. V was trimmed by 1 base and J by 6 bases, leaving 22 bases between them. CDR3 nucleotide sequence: TGCGCCAGCAGCTTGAACCCCCTTGGACAGTATTTCGCTGAAGCTTTCTTT. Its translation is CASSLNPLGQYFAEAFF.

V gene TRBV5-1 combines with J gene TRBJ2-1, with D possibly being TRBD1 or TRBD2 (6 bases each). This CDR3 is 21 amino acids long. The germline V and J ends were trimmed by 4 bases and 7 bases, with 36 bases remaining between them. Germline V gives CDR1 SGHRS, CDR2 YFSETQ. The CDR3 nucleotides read TGCGCCAGCAGCACTTGGGGGGTGTTTCCCGGGACACGAAGAGGAGTAAATGAGCAGTTCTTC. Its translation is CASSTWGVFPGTRRGVNEQFF.

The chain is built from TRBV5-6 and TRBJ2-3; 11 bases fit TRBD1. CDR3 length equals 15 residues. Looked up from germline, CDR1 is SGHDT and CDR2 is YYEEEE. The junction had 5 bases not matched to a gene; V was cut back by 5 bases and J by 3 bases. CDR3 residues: CASSSGTGGTDTQYF. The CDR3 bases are TGTGCCAGCAGTTCCGGGACAGGGGGGACAGATACGCAGTATTTT.

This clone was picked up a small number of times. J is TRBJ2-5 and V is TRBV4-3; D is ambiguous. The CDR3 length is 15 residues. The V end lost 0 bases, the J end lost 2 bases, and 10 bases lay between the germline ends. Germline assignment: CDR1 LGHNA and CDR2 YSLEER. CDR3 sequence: CASSQDEAEQETQYF. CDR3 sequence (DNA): TGCGCCAGCAGCCAAGATGAGGCCGAGCAAGAGACCCAGTACTTC.

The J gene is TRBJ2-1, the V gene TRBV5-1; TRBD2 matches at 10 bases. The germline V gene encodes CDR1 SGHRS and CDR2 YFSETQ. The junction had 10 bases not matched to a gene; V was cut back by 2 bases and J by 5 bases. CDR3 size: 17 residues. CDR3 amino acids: CASSLEAGGWGHNEQFF. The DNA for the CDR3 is TGCGCCAGCAGCTTAGAAGCGGGAGGGTGGGGCCACAATGAGCAGTTCTTC.

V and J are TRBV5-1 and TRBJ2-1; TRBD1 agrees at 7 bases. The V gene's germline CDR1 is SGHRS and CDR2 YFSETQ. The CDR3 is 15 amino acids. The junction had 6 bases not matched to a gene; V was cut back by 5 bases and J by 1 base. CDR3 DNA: TGCGCCAGCAGGTTCCAGGGGGTTTCCTACAATGAGCAGTTCTTC. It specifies CASRFQGVSYNEQFF.